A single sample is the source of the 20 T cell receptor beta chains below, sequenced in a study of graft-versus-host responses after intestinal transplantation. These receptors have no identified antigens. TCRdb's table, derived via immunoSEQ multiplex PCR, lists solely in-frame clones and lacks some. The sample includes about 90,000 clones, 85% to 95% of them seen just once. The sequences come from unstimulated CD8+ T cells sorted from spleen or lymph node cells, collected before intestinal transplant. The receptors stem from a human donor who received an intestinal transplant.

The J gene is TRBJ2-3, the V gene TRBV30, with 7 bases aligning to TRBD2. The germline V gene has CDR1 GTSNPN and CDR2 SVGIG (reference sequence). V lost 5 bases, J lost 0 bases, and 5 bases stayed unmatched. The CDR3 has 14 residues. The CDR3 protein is CAWSGTTSTDTQYF. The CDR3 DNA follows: TGTGCCTGGTCCGGGACTACGAGCACAGATACGCAGTATTTT.

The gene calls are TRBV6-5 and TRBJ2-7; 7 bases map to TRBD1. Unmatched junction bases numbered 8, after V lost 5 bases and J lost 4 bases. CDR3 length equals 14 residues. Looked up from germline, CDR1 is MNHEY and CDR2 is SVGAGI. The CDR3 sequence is CASSTRDSTYEQYF. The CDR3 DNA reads TGTGCCAGCAGTACCCGGGACAGCACTTACGAGCAGTACTTC.

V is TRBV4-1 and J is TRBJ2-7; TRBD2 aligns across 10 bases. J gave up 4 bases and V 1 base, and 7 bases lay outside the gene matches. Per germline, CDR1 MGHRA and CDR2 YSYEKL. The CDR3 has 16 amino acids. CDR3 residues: CASSQAPSGSLYEQYF. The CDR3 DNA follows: TGCGCCAGCAGCCAAGCCCCTAGCGGGAGTTTATACGAGCAGTACTTC.

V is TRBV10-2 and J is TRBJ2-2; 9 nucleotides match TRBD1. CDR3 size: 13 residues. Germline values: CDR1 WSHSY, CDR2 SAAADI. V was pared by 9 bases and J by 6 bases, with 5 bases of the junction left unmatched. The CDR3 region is CASTGGPPGELFF. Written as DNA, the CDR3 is TGCGCCAGTACAGGGGGCCCTCCCGGGGAGCTGTTTTTT.

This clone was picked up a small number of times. CDR3 DNA: TGCGCCAGCAGCCTAAACTCGAATAATGAAAAACTGTTTTTT. Translated, it gives CASSLNSNNEKLFF. V and J are TRBV4-3 and TRBJ1-4, with D unclear. The germline gives CDR1 LGHNA, CDR2 YSLEER. This CDR3 has 14 residues. Deletions cut 4 bases from V and 4 bases from J, with 10 bases between.

The CDR3, as DNA: TGTGCCAGCAGACAACCCACAGGGTCCCTATCCTACGAGCAGTACTTC. The encoded protein is CASRQPTGSLSYEQYF. This rearrangement joins TRBV27 to TRBJ2-7; D is perhaps TRBD1 (6 bases). V was clipped by 6 bases and J by 1 base, with 19 bases between them. The CDR3 length is 16 residues. Per the germline V gene, CDR1 is MNHEY and CDR2 is SMNVEV (reference sequence).

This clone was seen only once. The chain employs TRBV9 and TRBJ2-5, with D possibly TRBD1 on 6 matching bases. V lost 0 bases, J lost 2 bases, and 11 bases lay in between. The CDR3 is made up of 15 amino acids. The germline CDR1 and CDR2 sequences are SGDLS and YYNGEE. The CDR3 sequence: CASSVGGQGQETQYF. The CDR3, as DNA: TGTGCCAGCAGCGTAGGGGGGCAGGGACAAGAGACCCAGTACTTC. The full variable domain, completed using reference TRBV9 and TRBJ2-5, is DSGVTQTPKHLITATGQRVTLRCSPRSGDLSVYWYQQSLDQGLQFLIQYYNGEERAKGNILERFSAQQFPDLHSELNLSSLELGDSALYFCASSVGGQGQETQYFGPGTRLLVL.

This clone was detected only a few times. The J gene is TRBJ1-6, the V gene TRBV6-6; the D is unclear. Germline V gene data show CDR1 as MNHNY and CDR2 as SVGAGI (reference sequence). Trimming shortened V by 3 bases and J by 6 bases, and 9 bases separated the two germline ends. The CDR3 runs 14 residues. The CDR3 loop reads CASSYPFRNSPLHF. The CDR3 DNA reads TGTGCCAGCAGTTATCCGTTTCGTAATTCACCCCTCCACTTT.

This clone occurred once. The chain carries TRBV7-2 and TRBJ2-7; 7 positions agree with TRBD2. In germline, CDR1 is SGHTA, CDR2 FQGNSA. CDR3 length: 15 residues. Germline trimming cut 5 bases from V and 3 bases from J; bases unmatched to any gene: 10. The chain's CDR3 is CASSPPGRGSYEQYF. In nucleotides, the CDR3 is TGTGCCAGCAGCCCACCGGGGAGGGGAAGCTACGAGCAGTACTTC.

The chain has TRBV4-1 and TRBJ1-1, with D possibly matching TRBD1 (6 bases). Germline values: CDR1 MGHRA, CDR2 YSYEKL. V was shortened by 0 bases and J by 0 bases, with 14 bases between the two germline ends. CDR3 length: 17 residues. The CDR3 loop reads CASSQDTTGALNTEAFF. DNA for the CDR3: TGCGCCAGCAGCCAAGATACGACAGGCGCGCTGAACACTGAAGCTTTCTTT.

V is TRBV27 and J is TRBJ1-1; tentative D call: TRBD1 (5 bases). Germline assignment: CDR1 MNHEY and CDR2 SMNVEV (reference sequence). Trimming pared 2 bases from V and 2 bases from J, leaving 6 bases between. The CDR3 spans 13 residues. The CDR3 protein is CASSLGANTEAFF. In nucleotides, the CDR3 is TGTGCCAGCAGTTTAGGGGCAAACACTGAAGCTTTCTTT.

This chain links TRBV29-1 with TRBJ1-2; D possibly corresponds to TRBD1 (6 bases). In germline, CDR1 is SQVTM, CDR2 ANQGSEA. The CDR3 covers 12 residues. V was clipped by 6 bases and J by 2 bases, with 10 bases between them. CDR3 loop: CSVIDRNYGYTF. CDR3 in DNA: TGCAGCGTGATAGACAGGAACTATGGCTACACCTTC.

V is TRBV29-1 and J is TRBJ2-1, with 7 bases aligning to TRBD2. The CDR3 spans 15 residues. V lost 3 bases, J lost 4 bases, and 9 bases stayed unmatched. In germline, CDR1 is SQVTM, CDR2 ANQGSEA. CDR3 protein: CSVDLAGDYYNEQFF. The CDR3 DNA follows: TGCAGCGTTGACTTGGCGGGGGATTATTACAATGAGCAGTTCTTC.

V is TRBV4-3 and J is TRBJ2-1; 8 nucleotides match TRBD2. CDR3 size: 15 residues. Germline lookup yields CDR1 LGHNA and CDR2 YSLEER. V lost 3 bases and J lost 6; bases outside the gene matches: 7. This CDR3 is CASSQRGAAVNEQFF. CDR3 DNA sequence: TGCGCCAGCAGCCAGCGGGGGGCGGCCGTCAATGAGCAGTTCTTC.

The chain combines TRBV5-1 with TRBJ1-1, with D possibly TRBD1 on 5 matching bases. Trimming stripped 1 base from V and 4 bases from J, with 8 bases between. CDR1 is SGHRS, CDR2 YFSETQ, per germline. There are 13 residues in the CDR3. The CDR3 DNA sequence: TGCGCCAGCAGCTTGATGGGGGGCACTGAAGCTTTCTTT. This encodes CASSLMGGTEAFF.

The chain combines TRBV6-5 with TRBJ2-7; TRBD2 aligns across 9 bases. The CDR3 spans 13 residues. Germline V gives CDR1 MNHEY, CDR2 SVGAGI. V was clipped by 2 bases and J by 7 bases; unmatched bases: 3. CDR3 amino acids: CASSYGSGGEQYF. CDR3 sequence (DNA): TGTGCCAGCAGTTACGGGAGCGGGGGGGAGCAGTACTTC.

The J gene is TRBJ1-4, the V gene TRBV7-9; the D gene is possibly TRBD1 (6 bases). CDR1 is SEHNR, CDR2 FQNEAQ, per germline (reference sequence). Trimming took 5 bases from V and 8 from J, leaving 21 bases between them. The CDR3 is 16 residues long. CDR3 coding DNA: TGTGCCAGCAGCCCGGCGGAAGGCGGGGGCTACGAAAAACTGTTTTTT. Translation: CASSPAEGGGYEKLFF.

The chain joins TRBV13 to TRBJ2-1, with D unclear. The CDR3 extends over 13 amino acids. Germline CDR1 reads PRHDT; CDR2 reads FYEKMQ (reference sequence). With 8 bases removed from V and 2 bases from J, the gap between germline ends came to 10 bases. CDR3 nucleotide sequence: TGTGCCAGCCGTACAGAACCCTACAATGAGCAGTTCTTC. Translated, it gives CASRTEPYNEQFF.

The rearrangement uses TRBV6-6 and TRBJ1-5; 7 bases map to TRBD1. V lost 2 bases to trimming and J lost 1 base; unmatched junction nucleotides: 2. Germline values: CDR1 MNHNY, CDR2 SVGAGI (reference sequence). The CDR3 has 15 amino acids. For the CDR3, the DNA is TGTGCCAGCAGTTACCCGGGACAGAGCAATCAGCCCCAGCATTTT. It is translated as CASSYPGQSNQPQHF.

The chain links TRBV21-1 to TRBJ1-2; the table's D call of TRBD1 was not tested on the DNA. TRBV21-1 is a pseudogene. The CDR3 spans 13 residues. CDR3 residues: CASRSTGRYGYTF. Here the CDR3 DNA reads TGTGCCAGCAGGTCGACAGGGAGGTATGGCTACACCTTC.